Below are 17 T cell receptor beta chains sequenced from a single sample in a study of blood T cell repertoires in COVID-19. Sequenced by immunoSEQ multiplex PCR; TCRdb stores in-frame clones only, minus some. This repertoire shows 300,000 to 400,000 clones, approximately 87% found once; its top ten account for 3% to 4%. Material: peripheral blood. Every receptor here comes from a woman aged 45-65 years with active or convalescent COVID-19.

The chain has TRBV7-9 and TRBJ2-3, with D perhaps TRBD2 (6 bases). Germline V gene sequence: CDR1 SEHNR, CDR2 FQNEAQ (reference sequence). V was trimmed by 2 bases and J by 2 bases, leaving 11 bases between them. The length of the CDR3 is 15 residues. Written as DNA, the CDR3 is TGTGCCAGCAGCTTAAATTCGGGAGCCACAGATACGCAGTATTTT. Translating gives CASSLNSGATDTQYF. The full variable domain, completed using reference TRBV7-9 and TRBJ2-3, is DTGVSQNPRHKITKRGQNVTFRCDPISEHNRLYWYRQTLGQGPEFLTYFQNEAQLEKSRLLSDRFSAERPKGSFSTLEIQRTEQGDSAMYLCASSLNSGATDTQYFGPGTRLTVL.

This chain uses TRBV11-2 with TRBJ2-5, with a possible D match to TRBD2 (5 bases). Germline CDR1 is SGHAT and CDR2 is FQNNGV. V was cut by 1 base and J by 4 bases, with 10 bases left in between. The CDR3 has 14 amino acids. This CDR3 reads CASSLGSGGETQYF. CDR3 coding DNA: TGTGCCAGCAGCTTAGGGTCAGGAGGAGAGACCCAGTACTTC.

This chain joins TRBV2 and TRBJ2-3, with D perhaps TRBD1 (6 bases). Germline V gives CDR1 SNHLY, CDR2 FYNNEI. V lost 6 bases, J lost 2 bases, and 15 bases lay in between. The CDR3 extends over 15 amino acids. The CDR3 is CASRWMGQYTDTQYF. The CDR3 coding sequence is TGTGCCAGCAGGTGGATGGGACAATACACAGATACGCAGTATTTT.

V usage is TRBV4-1 and J usage is TRBJ1-1; 10 bases are a match to TRBD1. Germline CDR1 is MGHRA and CDR2 is YSYEKL. V was clipped by 3 bases and J by 6 bases; unmatched bases: 7. The CDR3 totals 15 residues. CDR3 nucleotides: TGCGCCAGCAGCCACCGGGACAGGGGTTTTGCTGAAGCTTTCTTT. This encodes CASSHRDRGFAEAFF.

V is TRBV6-4 and J is TRBJ1-1; the D is unclear. Trimming removed 6 bases from V and 0 bases from J, with 8 bases in between. The CDR3 has 13 amino acids. CDR1 is MRHNA, CDR2 SNTAGT, per germline. CDR3 DNA: TGTGCCAGCAGGGGCAGCCTGAACACTGAAGCTTTCTTT. It codes for CASRGSLNTEAFF.

The sample holds one count of this clone. This chain joins TRBV3-1 (or the pseudogene TRBV3-2) and TRBJ2-5; 8 bases are a match to TRBD2. V gave up 0 bases and J gave up 2 bases; unmatched junction bases: 8. Per germline, CDR1 LGHDT and CDR2 YNNKEL (reference sequence). The CDR3 covers 17 residues. CDR3 DNA: TGTGCCAGCAGCCAAGACTACCGGGGGGGGACACAAGAGACCCAGTACTTC. Amino acid sequence: CASSQDYRGGTQETQYF.

The rearrangement joins TRBV4-1 to TRBJ1-3; the match to TRBD1 covers 7 bases. The CDR3 is made up of 15 amino acids. Per the germline V gene, CDR1 is MGHRA and CDR2 is YSYEKL. V lost 0 bases, J lost 4 bases, and 3 bases stayed unmatched. This CDR3 is CASSQEAGGGNTIYF. The CDR3 DNA reads TGCGCCAGCAGCCAAGAGGCAGGGGGGGGAAACACCATATATTTT.

The rearrangement joins TRBV6-5 to TRBJ1-1, with a possible D match to TRBD1 (6 bases). Looked up from germline, CDR1 is MNHEY and CDR2 is SVGAGI. Trimming stripped 7 bases from V and 0 bases from J, with 15 bases between. CDR3 length: 15 amino acids. The CDR3 region is CASTLGGGMNTEAFF. DNA of the CDR3: TGTGCCAGCACCCTAGGCGGGGGCATGAACACTGAAGCTTTCTTT.

The chain joins TRBV28 to TRBJ1-2; TRBD1 aligns across 7 bases. The ends lost 6 bases at V and 5 bases at J; junction bases unmatched: 6. CDR3 size: 13 residues. The germline gives CDR1 MDHEN, CDR2 SYDVKM. CDR3 in DNA: TGTGCCAGCAGACTCCAGACAGGGTATGGCTACACCTTC. As protein: CASRLQTGYGYTF.

J is TRBJ1-6 and V is TRBV5-4; 8 nucleotides align to TRBD1. The V gene's germline CDR1 is SGHNT and CDR2 YYREEE (reference sequence). V dropped 4 bases and J dropped 10; count of bases not matched to a gene: 7. This CDR3 has 14 amino acids. In DNA, the CDR3 is TGTGCCAGCAGCATCGACAGGGGAAGATCACCCCTCCACTTT. Translation gives CASSIDRGRSPLHF.

This chain uses TRBV25-1 with TRBJ1-2; tentative D call: TRBD1 (5 bases). With 5 bases removed from V and 2 bases from J, the gap between germline ends came to 9 bases. Per germline, CDR1 MGHDK and CDR2 SYGVNS. The CDR3 is 13 amino acids. The CDR3 DNA is TGTGCCAGCAGTCTGGCAGGGAACTATGGCTACACCTTC. Translating gives CASSLAGNYGYTF.

The rearrangement links TRBV24-1 to TRBJ2-7; no definite D call. This CDR3 has 15 residues. The germline V gene encodes CDR1 KGHDR and CDR2 SFDVKD. Between the trimmed V and J ends, which lost 12 bases and 2 bases, there was a span of 22 bases. CDR3 residues: CAATKNIRSPYEQYF. The CDR3 DNA follows: TGTGCCGCCACCAAAAACATAAGGAGTCCCTACGAGCAGTACTTC.

The V gene is TRBV10-3, the J gene TRBJ1-6, with no clear D. Germline values: CDR1 ENHRY, CDR2 SYGVKD. CDR3 length: 14 amino acids. V lost 3 bases and J 7 bases, leaving 10 bases between the germline ends. Here the CDR3 DNA reads TGTGCCATCAGTGAATTCAGTGAAAATTCACCCCTCCACTTT. Its protein is CAISEFSENSPLHF.

This clone showed up just once. CDR3 DNA: TGTGCCAGCAGCCAAGATCGGGCAGGACTCTATGGCTACACCTTC. Translating gives CASSQDRAGLYGYTF. The rearrangement uses TRBV3-1 (or the pseudogene TRBV3-2) and TRBJ1-2; D call uncertain. Trimming pared 0 bases from V and 4 bases from J, leaving 12 bases between. The length of the CDR3 is 15 residues. CDR1 is LGHDT and CDR2 is YNNKEL in the germline V gene (reference sequence).

This CDR3 is CASSTTGGNQPQHF. The CDR3 DNA reads TGTGCCAGTAGTACAACAGGGGGCAATCAGCCCCAGCATTTT. The rearrangement joins TRBV19 to TRBJ1-5; the match to TRBD1 covers 7 bases. CDR1 LNHDA and CDR2 SQIVND come from the germline V gene (reference sequence). The ends lost 4 bases at V and 2 bases at J; junction bases unmatched: 2. The CDR3 runs 14 residues. Full variable domain (missing parts from reference TRBV19 and TRBJ1-5): DGGITQSPKYLFRKEGQNVTLSCEQNLNHDAMYWYRQDPGQGLRLIYYSQIVNDFQKGDIAEGYSVSREKKESFPLTVTSAQKNPTAFYLCASSTTGGNQPQHFGDGTRLSIL.

This chain links TRBV11-2 with TRBJ2-3, with TRBD2 matching over 10 bases. V shed 6 bases and J 5 bases; nucleotides not matched to a gene: 11. This CDR3 is 16 amino acids long. Germline values: CDR1 SGHAT, CDR2 FQNNGV. CDR3 sequence reads: CASSPFSGRAEDTQYF. CDR3 nucleotides: TGTGCCAGCAGTCCGTTCAGCGGGAGGGCCGAAGATACGCAGTATTTT.

This chain joins TRBV29-1 and TRBJ1-2; 9 nucleotides match TRBD1. After removal of 8 bases from V and 2 bases from J, the junction contained 6 bases not matched to a gene. The length of the CDR3 is 13 residues. Germline loops: CDR1 SQVTM, CDR2 ANQGSEA. The DNA of the CDR3 is TGCAGCATCGGACAGGGGCGCAACTATGGCTACACCTTC. Protein: CSIGQGRNYGYTF.